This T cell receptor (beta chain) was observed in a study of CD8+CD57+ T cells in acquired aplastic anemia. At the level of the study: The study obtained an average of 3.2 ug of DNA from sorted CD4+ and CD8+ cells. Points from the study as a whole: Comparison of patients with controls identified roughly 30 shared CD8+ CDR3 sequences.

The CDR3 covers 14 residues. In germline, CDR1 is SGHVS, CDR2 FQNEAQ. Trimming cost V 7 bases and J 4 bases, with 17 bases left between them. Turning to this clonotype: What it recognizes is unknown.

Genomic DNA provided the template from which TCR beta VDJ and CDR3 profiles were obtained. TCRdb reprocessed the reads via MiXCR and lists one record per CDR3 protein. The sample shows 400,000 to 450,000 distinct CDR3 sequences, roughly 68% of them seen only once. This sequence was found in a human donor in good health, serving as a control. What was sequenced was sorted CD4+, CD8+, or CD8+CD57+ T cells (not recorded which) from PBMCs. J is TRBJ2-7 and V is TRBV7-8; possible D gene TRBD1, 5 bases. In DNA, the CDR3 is TGTGCCAGCACCACAACGACCGCAGGGTACGAGCAGTACTTC. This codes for CASTTTTAGYEQYF.